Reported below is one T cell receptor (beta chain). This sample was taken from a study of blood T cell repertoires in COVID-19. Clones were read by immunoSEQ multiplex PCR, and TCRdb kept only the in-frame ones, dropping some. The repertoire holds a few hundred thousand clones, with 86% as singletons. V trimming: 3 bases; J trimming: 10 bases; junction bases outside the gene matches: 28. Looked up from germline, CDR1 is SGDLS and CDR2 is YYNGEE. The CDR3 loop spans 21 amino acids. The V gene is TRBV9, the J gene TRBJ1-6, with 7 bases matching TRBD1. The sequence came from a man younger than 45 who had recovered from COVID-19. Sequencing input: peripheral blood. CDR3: CASSEEVRQGLTPTRGSPLHF. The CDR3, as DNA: TGTGCCAGCAGCGAGGAAGTAAGACAGGGTCTAACCCCCACACGGGGCTCACCCCTCCACTTT. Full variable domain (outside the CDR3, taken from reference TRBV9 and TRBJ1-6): DSGVTQTPKHLITATGQRVTLRCSPRSGDLSVYWYQQSLDQGLQFLIQYYNGEERAKGNILERFSAQQFPDLHSELNLSSLELGDSALYFCASSEEVRQGLTPTRGSPLHFGNGTRLTVT.